This T cell receptor (beta chain) was captured in a study of blood T cell repertoires in COVID-19. In the original analysis: Cell counts per sample came from amplifying reference gene primers. Sequencing used immunoSEQ multiplex PCR; TCRdb keeps in-frame clones, though not all of them. The DNA gave D and trimming, while V, J and clone size come from that table. The sample yields about 210,000 clones, roughly 89% seen once. V was shortened by 2 bases and J by 9 bases, with 10 bases between the two germline ends. Germline V gene sequence: CDR1 GTSNPN, CDR2 SVGIG (reference sequence). The CDR3 length is 12 residues. Participant-reported clinical history was the basis for cohort assignment.

The rearrangement links TRBV30 to TRBJ2-2; possible D gene TRBD2, 6 bases. The sequenced material came from PBMCs or T cells enriched from blood (not recorded which). The TCR was taken from a young man with acute COVID-19. CDR3 region: CAWSPGGRELFF. In nucleotides, the CDR3 is TGTGCCTGGAGTCCCGGGGGACGGGAGCTGTTTTTT.